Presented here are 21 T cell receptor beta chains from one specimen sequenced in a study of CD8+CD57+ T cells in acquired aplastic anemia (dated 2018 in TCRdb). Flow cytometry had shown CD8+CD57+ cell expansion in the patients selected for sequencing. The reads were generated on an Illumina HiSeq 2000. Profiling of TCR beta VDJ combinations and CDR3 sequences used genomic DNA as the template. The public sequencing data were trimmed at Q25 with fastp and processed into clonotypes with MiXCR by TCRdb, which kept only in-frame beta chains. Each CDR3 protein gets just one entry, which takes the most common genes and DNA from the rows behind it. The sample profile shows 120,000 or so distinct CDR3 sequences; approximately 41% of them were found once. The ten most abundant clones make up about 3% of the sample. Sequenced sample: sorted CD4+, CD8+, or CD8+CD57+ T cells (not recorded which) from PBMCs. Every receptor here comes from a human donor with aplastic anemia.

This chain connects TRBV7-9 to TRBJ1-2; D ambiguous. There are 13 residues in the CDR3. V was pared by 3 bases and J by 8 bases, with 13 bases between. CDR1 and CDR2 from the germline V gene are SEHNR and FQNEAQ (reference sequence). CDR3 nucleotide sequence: TGTGCCAGCAGCTTCGGAGGGCAGGAAGGCTACACCTTC. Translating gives CASSFGGQEGYTF.

CDR3 DNA: TGCAGCGGGCGGGACAGCCTCACCGGGGAGCTGTTTTTT. Translation: CSGRDSLTGELFF. The chain carries TRBV29-1 and TRBJ2-2; D possibly corresponds to TRBD1 (7 bases). Germline V gene sequence: CDR1 SQVTM, CDR2 ANQGSEA. This CDR3 region has 13 residues. V dropped 7 bases and J dropped 4 bases, with 13 bases sitting between them.

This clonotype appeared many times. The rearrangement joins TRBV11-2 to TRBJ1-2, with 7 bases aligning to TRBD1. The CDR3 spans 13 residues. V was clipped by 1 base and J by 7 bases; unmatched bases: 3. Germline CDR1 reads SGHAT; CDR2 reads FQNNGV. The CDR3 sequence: CASSLGQGVGYTF. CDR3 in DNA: TGTGCCAGCAGCTTAGGACAGGGTGTTGGCTACACCTTC.

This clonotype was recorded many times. DNA for the CDR3: TGCGCCAGCAGCTTGACAGGGGGAGAGAGAAACACCATATATTTT. It yields the protein CASSLTGGERNTIYF. The chain is built from TRBV5-1 and TRBJ1-3; 8 bases fit TRBD1. The germline gives CDR1 SGHRS, CDR2 YFSETQ. Losses at the gene ends were 1 base for V and 5 bases for J; bases not matched to a gene: 5. This CDR3 spans 15 amino acids.

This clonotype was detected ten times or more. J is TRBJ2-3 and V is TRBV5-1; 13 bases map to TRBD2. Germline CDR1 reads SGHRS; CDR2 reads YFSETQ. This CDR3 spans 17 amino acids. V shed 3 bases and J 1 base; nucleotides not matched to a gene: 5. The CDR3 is CASSSTSGGYRTDTQYF. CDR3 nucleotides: TGCGCCAGCAGCTCGACTAGCGGGGGGTACCGCACAGATACGCAGTATTTT.

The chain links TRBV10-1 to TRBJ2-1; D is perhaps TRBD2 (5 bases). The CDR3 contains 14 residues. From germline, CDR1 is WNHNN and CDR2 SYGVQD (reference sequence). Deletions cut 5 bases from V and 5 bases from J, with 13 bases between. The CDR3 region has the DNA TGCGCCAGCAGTTACGGGATTTACGACAATGAGCAGTTCTTC. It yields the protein CASSYGIYDNEQFF.

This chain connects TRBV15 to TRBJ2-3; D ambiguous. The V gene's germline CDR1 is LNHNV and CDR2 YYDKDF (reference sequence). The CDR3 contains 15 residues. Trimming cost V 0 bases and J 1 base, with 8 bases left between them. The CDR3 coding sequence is TGTGCCACCAGCAGAGAGGCGGTGGGCACAGATACGCAGTATTTT. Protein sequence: CATSREAVGTDTQYF.

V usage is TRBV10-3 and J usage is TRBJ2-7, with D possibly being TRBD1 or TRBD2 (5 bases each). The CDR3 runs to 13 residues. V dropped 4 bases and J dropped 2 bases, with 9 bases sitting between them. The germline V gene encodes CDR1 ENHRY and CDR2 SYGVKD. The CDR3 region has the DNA TGTGCCATCAGTGGGGACCCCGCCTACGAGCAGTACGTC. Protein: CAISGDPAYEQYV.

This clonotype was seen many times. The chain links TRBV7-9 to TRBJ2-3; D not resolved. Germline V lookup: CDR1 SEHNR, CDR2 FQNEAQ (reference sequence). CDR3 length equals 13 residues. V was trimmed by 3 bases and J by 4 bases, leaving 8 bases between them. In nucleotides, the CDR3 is TGTGCCAGCAGCTTCCGAATATCAGATACGCAGTATTTT. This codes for CASSFRISDTQYF. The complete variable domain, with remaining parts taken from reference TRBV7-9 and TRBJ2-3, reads DTGVSQNPRHKITKRGQNVTFRCDPISEHNRLYWYRQTLGQGPEFLTYFQNEAQLEKSRLLSDRFSAERPKGSFSTLEIQRTEQGDSAMYLCASSFRISDTQYFGPGTRLTVL.

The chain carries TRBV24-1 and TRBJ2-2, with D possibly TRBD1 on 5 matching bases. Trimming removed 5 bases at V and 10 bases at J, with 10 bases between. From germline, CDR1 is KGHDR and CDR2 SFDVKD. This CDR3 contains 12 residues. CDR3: CATSARQTELFF. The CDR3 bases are TGTGCCACCAGTGCTCGACAGACGGAGCTGTTTTTT.

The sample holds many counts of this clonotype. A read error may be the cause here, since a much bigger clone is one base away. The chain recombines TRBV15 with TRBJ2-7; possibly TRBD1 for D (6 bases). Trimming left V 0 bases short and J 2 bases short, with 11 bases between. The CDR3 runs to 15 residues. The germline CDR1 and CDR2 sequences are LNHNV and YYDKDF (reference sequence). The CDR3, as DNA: TGTGCCACCAGCAGAGATAGCCACAGGGCCTACGAGCAGTACTTC. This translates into CATSRDSHRAYEQYF.

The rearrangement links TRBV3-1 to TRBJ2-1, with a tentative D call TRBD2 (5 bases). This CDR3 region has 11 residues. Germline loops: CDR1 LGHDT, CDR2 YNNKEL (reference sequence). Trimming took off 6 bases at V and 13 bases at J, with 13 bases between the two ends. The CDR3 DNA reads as TGTGCCAGCAGACGACTACTCCAACAGTTCTTC. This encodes CASRRLLQQFF.

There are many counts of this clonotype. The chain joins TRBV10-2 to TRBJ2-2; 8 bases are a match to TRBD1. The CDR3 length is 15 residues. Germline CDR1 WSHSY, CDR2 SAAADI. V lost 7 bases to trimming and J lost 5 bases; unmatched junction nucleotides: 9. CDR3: CASTKDRGGTGELFF. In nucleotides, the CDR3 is TGCGCCAGCACCAAAGACAGGGGAGGAACCGGGGAGCTGTTTTTT.

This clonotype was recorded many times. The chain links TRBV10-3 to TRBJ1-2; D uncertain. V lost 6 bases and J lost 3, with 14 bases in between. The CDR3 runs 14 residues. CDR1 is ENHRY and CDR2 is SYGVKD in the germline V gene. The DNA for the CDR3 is TGTGCCATCAGCCAGGTGGACGGGGACTATGGCTACACCTTC. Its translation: CAISQVDGDYGYTF.

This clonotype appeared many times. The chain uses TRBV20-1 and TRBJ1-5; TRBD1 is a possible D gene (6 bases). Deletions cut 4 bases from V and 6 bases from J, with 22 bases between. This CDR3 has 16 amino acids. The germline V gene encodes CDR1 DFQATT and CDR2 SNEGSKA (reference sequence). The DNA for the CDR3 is TGCAGTGCTACTAGGCGTCTCTCAGGGGTAAGTCAGCCCCAGCATTTT. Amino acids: CSATRRLSGVSQPQHF.

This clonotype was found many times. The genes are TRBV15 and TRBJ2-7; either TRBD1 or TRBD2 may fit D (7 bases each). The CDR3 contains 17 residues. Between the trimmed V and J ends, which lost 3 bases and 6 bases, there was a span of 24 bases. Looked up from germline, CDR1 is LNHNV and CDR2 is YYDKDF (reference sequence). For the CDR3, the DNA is TGTGCCACCAGCAGGATCCCAGGGGGGGGGCCTGGGGCCGAGCAGTACTTC. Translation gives CATSRIPGGGPGAEQYF.

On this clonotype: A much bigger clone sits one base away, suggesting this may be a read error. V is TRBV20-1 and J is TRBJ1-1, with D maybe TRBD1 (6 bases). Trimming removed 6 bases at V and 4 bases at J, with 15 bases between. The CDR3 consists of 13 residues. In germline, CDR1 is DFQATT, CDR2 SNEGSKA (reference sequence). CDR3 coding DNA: TGCAGTGCCCGGCCGGGACACGTCACTGAAGCTTTCTTT. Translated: CSARPGHVTEAFF.

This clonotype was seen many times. CDR3 in DNA: TGCAGTGCTAGAGCGGGACGGATGAACACTGAAGCTTTCTTT. Encoded protein: CSARAGRMNTEAFF. The chain links TRBV20-1 to TRBJ1-1, with D maybe TRBD1 (5 bases). The length of the CDR3 is 14 residues. The germline gives CDR1 DFQATT, CDR2 SNEGSKA (reference sequence). Trimming cost V 1 base and J 0 bases, with 9 bases left between them.

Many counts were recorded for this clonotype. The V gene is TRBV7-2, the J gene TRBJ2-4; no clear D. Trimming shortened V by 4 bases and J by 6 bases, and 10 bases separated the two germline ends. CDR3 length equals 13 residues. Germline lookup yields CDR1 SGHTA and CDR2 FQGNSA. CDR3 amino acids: CASSSSSGNIQYF. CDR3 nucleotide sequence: TGTGCCAGCAGCTCCAGCAGTGGAAACATTCAGTACTTC.

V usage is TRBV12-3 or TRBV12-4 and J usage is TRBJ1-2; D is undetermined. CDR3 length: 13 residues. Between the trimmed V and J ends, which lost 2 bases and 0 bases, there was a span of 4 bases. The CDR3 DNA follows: TGTGCCAGCAGTTTAATACCTAACTATGGCTACACCTTC. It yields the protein CASSLIPNYGYTF.

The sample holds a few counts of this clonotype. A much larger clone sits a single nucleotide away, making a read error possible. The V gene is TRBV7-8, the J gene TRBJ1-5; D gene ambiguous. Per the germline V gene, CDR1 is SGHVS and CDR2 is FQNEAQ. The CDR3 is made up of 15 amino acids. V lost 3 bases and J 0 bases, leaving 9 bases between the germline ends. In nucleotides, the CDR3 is TGTGCCAGCAGCTTGGTGGGGAGTAGCAATCAGCCCCAGCATTTT. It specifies CASSLVGSSNQPQHF.